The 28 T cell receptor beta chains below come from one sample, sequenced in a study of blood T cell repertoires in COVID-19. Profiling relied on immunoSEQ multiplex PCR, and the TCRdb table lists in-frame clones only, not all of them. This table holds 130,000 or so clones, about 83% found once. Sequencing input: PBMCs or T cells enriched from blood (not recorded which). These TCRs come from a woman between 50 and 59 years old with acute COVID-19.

As DNA, the CDR3 is TGTGCCAGCAGCTCAAGGGGTAGGACTAGCGGGAGTGAAGATACGCAGTATTTT. This encodes CASSSRGRTSGSEDTQYF. The rearrangement links TRBV7-2 to TRBJ2-3, with 13 bases identical to TRBD2. CDR1 SGHTA and CDR2 FQGNSA come from the germline V gene. The V gene end was trimmed by 4 bases and the J gene end by 5 bases; junction bases not matched to a gene: 12. The CDR3 runs to 18 residues.

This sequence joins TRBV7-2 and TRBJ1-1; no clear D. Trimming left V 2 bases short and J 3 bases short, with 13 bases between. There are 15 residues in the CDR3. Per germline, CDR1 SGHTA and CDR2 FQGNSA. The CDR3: CASSLPSGRYTEAFF. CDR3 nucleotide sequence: TGTGCCAGCAGCTTACCAAGCGGTCGGTACACTGAAGCTTTCTTT.

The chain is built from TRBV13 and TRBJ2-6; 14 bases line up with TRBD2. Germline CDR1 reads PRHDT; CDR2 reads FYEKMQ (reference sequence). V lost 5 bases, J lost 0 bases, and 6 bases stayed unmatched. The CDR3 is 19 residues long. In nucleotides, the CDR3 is TGTGCCAGCAGCCCAGGACTAGCGGGAGGCTCCTCTGGGGCCAACGTCCTGACTTTC. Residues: CASSPGLAGGSSGANVLTF.

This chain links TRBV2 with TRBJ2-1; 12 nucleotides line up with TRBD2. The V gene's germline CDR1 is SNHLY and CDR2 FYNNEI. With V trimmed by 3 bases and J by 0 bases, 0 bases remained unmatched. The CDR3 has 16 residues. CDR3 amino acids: CASSETSGSSYNEQFF. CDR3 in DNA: TGTGCCAGCAGTGAGACTAGCGGGAGCTCCTACAATGAGCAGTTCTTC.

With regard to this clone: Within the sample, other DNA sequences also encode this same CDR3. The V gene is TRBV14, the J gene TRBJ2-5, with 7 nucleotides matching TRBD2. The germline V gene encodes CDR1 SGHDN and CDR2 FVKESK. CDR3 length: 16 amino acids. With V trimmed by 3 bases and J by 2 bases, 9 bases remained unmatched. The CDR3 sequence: CASSHLRASGQETQYF. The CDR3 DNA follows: TGTGCCAGCAGCCACCTTAGGGCTAGCGGTCAAGAGACCCAGTACTTC.

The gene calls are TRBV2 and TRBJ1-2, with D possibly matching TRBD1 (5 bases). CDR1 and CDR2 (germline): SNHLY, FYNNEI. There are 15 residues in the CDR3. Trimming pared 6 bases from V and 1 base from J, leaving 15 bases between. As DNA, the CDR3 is TGTGCCAGCAGAAACGCCCAGGGATTTAACTATGGCTACACCTTC. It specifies CASRNAQGFNYGYTF. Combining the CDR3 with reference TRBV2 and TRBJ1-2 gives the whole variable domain EPEVTQTPSHQVTQMGQEVILRCVPISNHLYFYWYRQILGQKVEFLVSFYNNEISEKSEIFDDQFSVERPDGSNFTLKIRSTKLEDSAMYFCASRNAQGFNYGYTFGSGTRLTVV.

CDR3 sequence: CASSPRQGIEKLFF. The DNA of the CDR3 is TGTGCCAGCAGCCCCCGACAGGGAATCGAAAAACTGTTTTTT. The rearrangement joins TRBV3-1 (or the pseudogene TRBV3-2) to TRBJ1-4; 7 nucleotides agree with TRBD1. Looked up from germline, CDR1 is LGHDT and CDR2 is YNNKEL (reference sequence). After removal of 4 bases from V and 8 bases from J, the junction contained 7 bases not matched to a gene. CDR3 length: 14 amino acids.

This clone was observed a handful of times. CDR3 sequence (DNA): TGCGCCAGCAGCCAACCAGACAGGGTTGGTGGCTACACCTTC. Translating gives CASSQPDRVGGYTF. The chain is built from TRBV4-1 and TRBJ1-2; 7 positions match TRBD1. CDR1 and CDR2 (germline): MGHRA, YSYEKL. The CDR3 spans 14 residues. The trim removed 2 bases at V and 7 bases at J, leaving 7 bases unmatched.

In DNA, the CDR3 is TGTGCCTGGAACGAGAGGGACTTGTCCTATGGCTACACCTTC. The encoded protein is CAWNERDLSYGYTF. V and J are TRBV30 and TRBJ1-2, with a weak D call TRBD1 (5 bases). The length of the CDR3 is 14 residues. Trimming stripped 4 bases from V and 4 bases from J, with 16 bases between. The V gene's germline CDR1 is GTSNPN and CDR2 SVGIG (reference sequence).

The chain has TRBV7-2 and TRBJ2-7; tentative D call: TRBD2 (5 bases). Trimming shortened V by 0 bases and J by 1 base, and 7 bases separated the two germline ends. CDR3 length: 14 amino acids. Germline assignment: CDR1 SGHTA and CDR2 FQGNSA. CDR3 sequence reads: CASSLAPGSYEQYF. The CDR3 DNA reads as TGTGCCAGCAGCTTAGCTCCGGGATCCTACGAGCAGTACTTC.

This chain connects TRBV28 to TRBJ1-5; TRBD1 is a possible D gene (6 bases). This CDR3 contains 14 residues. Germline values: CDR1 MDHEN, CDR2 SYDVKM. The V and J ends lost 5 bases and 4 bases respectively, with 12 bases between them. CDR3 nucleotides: TGTGCCAGCAGTCCTCGACAGGTTAATCAGCCCCAGCATTTT. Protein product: CASSPRQVNQPQHF.

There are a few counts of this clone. The CDR3 DNA sequence: TGCGCCAGCAGCTTGGGGGTCGGACAGGGAGACTATGGCTACACCTTC. This translates into CASSLGVGQGDYGYTF. This sequence joins TRBV5-1 and TRBJ1-2; 8 bases match TRBD1. The germline V gene has CDR1 SGHRS and CDR2 YFSETQ. Trimming removed 0 bases from V and 3 bases from J; junction bases left unmatched: 7. The CDR3 is 16 amino acids.

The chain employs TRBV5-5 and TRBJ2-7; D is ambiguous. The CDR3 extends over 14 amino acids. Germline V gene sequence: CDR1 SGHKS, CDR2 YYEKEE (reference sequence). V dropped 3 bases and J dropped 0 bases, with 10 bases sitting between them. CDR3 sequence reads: CASSSPSSSYEQYF. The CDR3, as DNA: TGTGCCAGCAGCTCCCCGTCCAGCTCCTACGAGCAGTACTTC.

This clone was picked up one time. As DNA, the CDR3 is TGTGCCAGCAGCTCCGCCCCCCAGGATAACTATGGCTACACCTTC. Protein product: CASSSAPQDNYGYTF. The V gene is TRBV7-2, the J gene TRBJ1-2; D not certain. In germline, CDR1 is SGHTA, CDR2 FQGNSA. Deletions cut 4 bases from V and 1 base from J, with 13 bases between. The CDR3 runs to 15 residues.

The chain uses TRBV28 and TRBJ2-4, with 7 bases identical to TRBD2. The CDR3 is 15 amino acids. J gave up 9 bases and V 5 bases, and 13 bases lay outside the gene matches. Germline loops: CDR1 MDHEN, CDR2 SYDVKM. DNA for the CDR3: TGTGCCAGCAGTCTGTCGGGGGGTTTTGACAGCATTCAGTACTTC. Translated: CASSLSGGFDSIQYF. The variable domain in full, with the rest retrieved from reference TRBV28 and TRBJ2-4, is DVKVTQSSRYLVKRTGEKVFLECVQDMDHENMFWYRQDPGLGLRLIYFSYDVKMKEKGDIPEGYSVSREKKERFSLILESASTNQTSMYLCASSLSGGFDSIQYFGAGTRLSVL.

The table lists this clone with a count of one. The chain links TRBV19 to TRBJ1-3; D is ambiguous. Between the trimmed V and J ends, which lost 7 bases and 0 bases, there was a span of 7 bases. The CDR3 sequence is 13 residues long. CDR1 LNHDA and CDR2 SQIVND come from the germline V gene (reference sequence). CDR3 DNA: TGTGCCAGTACCATTTTCTCTGGAAACACCATATATTTT. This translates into CASTIFSGNTIYF.

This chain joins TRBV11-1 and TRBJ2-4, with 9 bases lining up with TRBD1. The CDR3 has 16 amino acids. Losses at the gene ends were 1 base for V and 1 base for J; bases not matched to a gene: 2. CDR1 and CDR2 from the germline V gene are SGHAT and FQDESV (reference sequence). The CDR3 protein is CASSLGGQGAKNIQYF. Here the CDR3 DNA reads TGTGCCAGCAGCTTAGGCGGACAGGGGGCCAAAAACATTCAGTACTTC.

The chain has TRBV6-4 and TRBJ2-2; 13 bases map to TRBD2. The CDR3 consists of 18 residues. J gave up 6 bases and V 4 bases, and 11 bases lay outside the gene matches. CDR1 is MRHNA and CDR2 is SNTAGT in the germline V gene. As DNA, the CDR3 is TGTGCCAGCAGTGTGGGACTAGCGGGATCCCCCCTTTCCGGGGAGCTGTTTTTT. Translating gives CASSVGLAGSPLSGELFF.

The CDR3 DNA reads TGTGCCAGCAGGGCGGAGGGTAACTATGGCTACACCTTC. Protein: CASRAEGNYGYTF. V is TRBV12-3 or TRBV12-4 and J is TRBJ1-2; D remains unclear. With 6 bases removed from V and 1 base from J, the gap between germline ends came to 9 bases. CDR3 size: 13 residues.

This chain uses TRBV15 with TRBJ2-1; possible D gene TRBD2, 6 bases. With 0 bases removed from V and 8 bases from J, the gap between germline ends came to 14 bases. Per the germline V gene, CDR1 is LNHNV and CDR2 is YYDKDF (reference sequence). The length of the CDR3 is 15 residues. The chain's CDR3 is CATSRETTSSDEQFF. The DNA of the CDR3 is TGTGCCACCAGCAGAGAAACTACTAGCAGCGATGAGCAGTTCTTC.

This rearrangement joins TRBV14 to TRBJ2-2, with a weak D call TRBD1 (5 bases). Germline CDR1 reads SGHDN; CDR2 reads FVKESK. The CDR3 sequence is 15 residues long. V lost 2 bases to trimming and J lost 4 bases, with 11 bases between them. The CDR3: CASSQQAGITGELFF. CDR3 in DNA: TGTGCCAGCAGCCAACAAGCAGGGATCACCGGGGAGCTGTTTTTT.

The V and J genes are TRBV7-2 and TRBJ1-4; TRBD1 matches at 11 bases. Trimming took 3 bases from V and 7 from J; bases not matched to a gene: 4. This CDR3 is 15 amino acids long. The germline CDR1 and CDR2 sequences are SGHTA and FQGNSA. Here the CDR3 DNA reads TGTGCCAGCAGCTTCGGACAGGGGGCACGTGAAAAACTGTTTTTT. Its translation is CASSFGQGAREKLFF.

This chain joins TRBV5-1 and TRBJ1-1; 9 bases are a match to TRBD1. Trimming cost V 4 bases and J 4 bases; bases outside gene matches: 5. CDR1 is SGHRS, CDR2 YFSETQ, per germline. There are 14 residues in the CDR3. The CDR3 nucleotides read TGCGCCAGCAGCGGAGGACAGGGGACCACTGAAGCTTTCTTT. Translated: CASSGGQGTTEAFF.

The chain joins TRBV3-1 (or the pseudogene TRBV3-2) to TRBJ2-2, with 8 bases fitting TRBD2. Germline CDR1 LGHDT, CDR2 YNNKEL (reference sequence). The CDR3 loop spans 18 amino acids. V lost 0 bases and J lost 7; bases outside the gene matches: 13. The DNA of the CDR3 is TGTGCCAGCAGCCAAGAGGGGTTCCTAGCGGGCGTCTTCGGGGAGCTGTTTTTT. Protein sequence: CASSQEGFLAGVFGELFF.

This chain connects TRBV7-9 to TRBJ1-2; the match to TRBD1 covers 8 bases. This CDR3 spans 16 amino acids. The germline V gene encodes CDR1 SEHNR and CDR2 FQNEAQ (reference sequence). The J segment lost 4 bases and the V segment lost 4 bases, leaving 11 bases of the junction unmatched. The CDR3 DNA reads TGTGCCAGCAGCTCGCTAGTCGCCGGACAGGGCTATGGCTACACCTTC. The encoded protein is CASSSLVAGQGYGYTF.

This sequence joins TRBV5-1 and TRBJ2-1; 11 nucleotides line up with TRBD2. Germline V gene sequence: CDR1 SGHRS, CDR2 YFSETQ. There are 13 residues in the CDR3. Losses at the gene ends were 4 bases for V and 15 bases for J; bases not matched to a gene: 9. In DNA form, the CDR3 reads TGCGCCAGCAGCACCCTTAGCGGGAGGGTGGGGTTCTTC. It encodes CASSTLSGRVGFF.

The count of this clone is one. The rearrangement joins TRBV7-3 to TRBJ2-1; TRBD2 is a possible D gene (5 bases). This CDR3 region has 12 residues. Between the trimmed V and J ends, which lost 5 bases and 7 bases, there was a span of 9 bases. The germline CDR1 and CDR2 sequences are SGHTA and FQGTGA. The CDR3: CASSASGNEQFF. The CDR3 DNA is TGTGCCAGCAGCGCAAGCGGAAATGAGCAGTTCTTC.

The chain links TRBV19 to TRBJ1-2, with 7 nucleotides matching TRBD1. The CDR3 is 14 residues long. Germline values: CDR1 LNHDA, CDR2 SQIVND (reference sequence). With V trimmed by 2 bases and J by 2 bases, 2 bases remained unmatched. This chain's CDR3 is CASSIPGQNYGYTF. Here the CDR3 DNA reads TGTGCCAGTAGTATACCGGGACAGAACTATGGCTACACCTTC.